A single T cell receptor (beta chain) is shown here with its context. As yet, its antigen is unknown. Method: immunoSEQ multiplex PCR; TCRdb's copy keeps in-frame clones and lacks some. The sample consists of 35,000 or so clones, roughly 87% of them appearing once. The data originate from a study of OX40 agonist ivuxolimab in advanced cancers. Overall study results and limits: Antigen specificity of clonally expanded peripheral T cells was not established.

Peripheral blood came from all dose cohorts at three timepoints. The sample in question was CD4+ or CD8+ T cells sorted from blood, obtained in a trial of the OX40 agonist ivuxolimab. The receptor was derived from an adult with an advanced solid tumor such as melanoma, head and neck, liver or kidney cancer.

The CDR3 region has the DNA TGCGCCAGCAGCCAAGACCTGACTAGTACCGGGGAGCTGTTTTTT. Translating it yields CASSQDLTSTGELFF. This chain joins TRBV4-1 and TRBJ2-2; D possibly corresponds to TRBD2 (6 bases). The CDR3 loop spans 15 amino acids. From germline, CDR1 is MGHRA and CDR2 YSYEKL. With 0 bases removed from V and 5 bases from J, the gap between germline ends came to 10 bases.